This TCR beta chain was recovered during a study of T-cell memory formation after mild COVID-19. Study at large: Most TCR clusters belonged to a single donor.

This clonotype was observed a handful of times. The antigen is not known. Employing constant-segment primers, 5'RACE generated TCR alpha and TCR beta cDNA libraries bearing sample barcodes and UMIs. TCRdb itself ran the 5' RACE reads through MiXCR, one entry per CDR3 protein. The sample has about 180,000 distinct CDR3 sequences; 18% are singletons. Study outcomes and limitations: Contracting clones from day 15 to 85 showed balanced CD4/CD8; later expanders favored CD4+. The CD4+ clones that contracted clustered mainly within CM and EM, and the CD8+ clones concentrated in EMRA.

In germline, CDR1 is MNHNY, CDR2 SVGAGI (reference sequence). Unmatched junction bases numbered 9, after V lost 7 bases and J lost 3 bases. This CDR3 contains 14 residues. The chain combines TRBV6-6 with TRBJ2-7; 7 nucleotides agree with TRBD2. The origin of this receptor is a man aged 18 to 30 who had mild COVID-19 (a few samples of this study predate the infection). Cell type and time point are not known. Sequences were obtained from PBMCs or a T cell subset sorted from them (not recorded which). The CDR3 reads CASTSGRGVYEQYF. DNA for the CDR3: TGTGCCAGCACTAGCGGACGGGGGGTCTACGAGCAGTACTTC.